The TCR beta chain described here comes from a study of OX40 agonist ivuxolimab in advanced cancers. This CDR3 has 13 residues. Germline V gene sequence: CDR1 SNHLY, CDR2 FYNNEI. Trimming took 7 bases from V and 0 from J, leaving 9 bases between them. The protocol was immunoSEQ multiplex PCR, while the TCRdb copy is restricted to in-frame clones and leaves out a portion. The table lists approximately 76,000 clones, 94% of them singletons, with approximately 11% in the top ten. The sequencing used CD4+ or CD8+ T cells sorted from blood, collected in a trial of the OX40 agonist ivuxolimab. This clonotype was obtained from an adult with an advanced solid tumor such as melanoma, head and neck, liver or kidney cancer. This chain connects TRBV2 to TRBJ2-5; D is possibly TRBD1 (6 bases). CDR3 DNA sequence: TGTGCCAGCACCGGGACATACCAAGAGACCCAGTACTTC. It translates to CASTGTYQETQYF.